The 32 T cell receptor beta chains reported below all come from one sample, sequenced in a study of Graves' ophthalmopathy and Graves' hyperthyroidism. The authors amplified TCR beta CDR3 regions, and they did so from RNA transcripts for repertoire sequencing. First-round RT-PCR relied on HTBI primers, and a second-round multiplex PCR came next. TCRdb itself ran the multiplex PCR reads through MiXCR, one entry per CDR3 protein. The sample lists hundreds of thousands of distinct CDR3 sequences; more than 40% were seen once. The sequenced sample was peripheral blood. These receptors originate from an adult man with Graves' ophthalmopathy.

The chain carries TRBV5-4 and TRBJ1-1; 10 bases match TRBD1. In germline, CDR1 is SGHNT, CDR2 YYREEE (reference sequence). This CDR3 is built from 14 residues. V trimming: 3 bases; J trimming: 5 bases; junction bases outside the gene matches: 4. The DNA for the CDR3 is TGTGCCAGCAGCTCCCCGGGACAGGGGACTGAAGCTTTCTTT. Translating it yields CASSSPGQGTEAFF.

A few counts support this clonotype. This chain joins TRBV7-2 and TRBJ2-7, with TRBD2 matching over 7 bases. V trimming: 0 bases; J trimming: 0 bases; junction bases outside the gene matches: 11. This CDR3 has 18 residues. Germline V lookup: CDR1 SGHTA, CDR2 FQGNSA. CDR3 protein: CASSLANPGTTFSYEQYF. CDR3 coding DNA: TGTGCCAGCAGCTTAGCTAACCCCGGGACTACCTTCTCCTACGAGCAGTACTTC.

This clonotype was counted ten times or more. The chain joins TRBV7-9 to TRBJ1-1; D remains ambiguous. This CDR3 comprises 13 residues. Germline V gene sequence: CDR1 SEHNR, CDR2 FQNEAQ (reference sequence). V was clipped by 6 bases and J by 1 base, with 9 bases between them. CDR3 residues: CASRHNPNTEAFF. CDR3 DNA sequence: TGTGCCAGCAGACACAACCCGAACACTGAAGCTTTCTTT.

This clonotype was picked up many times. This chain links TRBV7-2 with TRBJ1-1; 9 bases align to TRBD1. The J segment lost 3 bases and the V segment lost 5 bases, leaving 10 bases of the junction unmatched. Looked up from germline, CDR1 is SGHTA and CDR2 is FQGNSA. This CDR3 contains 16 residues. The CDR3 loop reads CASSLTGGGVDTEAFF. CDR3 sequence (DNA): TGTGCCAGCAGCCTGACAGGGGGTGGAGTGGACACTGAAGCTTTCTTT.

In regard to this clonotype: A much larger clone differs from this one at a single base, so this may be a read error. This sequence joins TRBV10-3 and TRBJ1-1, with TRBD1 matching 7 bases. The trim removed 8 bases at V and 3 bases at J, leaving 9 bases unmatched. The germline CDR1 and CDR2 sequences are ENHRY and SYGVKD. The CDR3 runs 14 residues. The CDR3 DNA sequence: TGTGCCATCCGGGGAGGCAGGGGGGACACTGAAGCTTTCTTT. Amino acids: CAIRGGRGDTEAFF.

This clonotype was recorded many times. The rearrangement uses TRBV2 and TRBJ2-6; TRBD1 aligns across 7 bases. The CDR3 sequence is 18 residues long. The germline CDR1 and CDR2 sequences are SNHLY and FYNNEI. With 9 bases clipped from V and 1 base from J, the junction kept 15 bases outside the gene matches. Here the CDR3 DNA reads TGTGCCAGATCGAGCCGGGACAGAGGAATGTCTGGGGCCAACGTCCTGACTTTC. Translated, it gives CARSSRDRGMSGANVLTF.

This chain connects TRBV2 to TRBJ1-4; 9 nucleotides agree with TRBD1. This CDR3 comprises 15 residues. Germline CDR1 and CDR2: SNHLY and FYNNEI. V lost 6 bases and J lost 2; bases outside the gene matches: 4. The CDR3 region is CASSFGQGTNEKLFF. The CDR3 nucleotides read TGTGCCAGCAGCTTCGGACAGGGGACTAATGAAAAACTGTTTTTT. Full variable domain (outside the CDR3, taken from reference TRBV2 and TRBJ1-4): EPEVTQTPSHQVTQMGQEVILRCVPISNHLYFYWYRQILGQKVEFLVSFYNNEISEKSEIFDDQFSVERPDGSNFTLKIRSTKLEDSAMYFCASSFGQGTNEKLFFGSGTQLSVL.

At least ten counts were recorded for this clonotype. The chain is built from TRBV7-6 and TRBJ1-2; no clear D gene. In germline, CDR1 is SGHVS, CDR2 FNYEAQ. This CDR3 comprises 14 residues. V was pared by 4 bases and J by 4 bases, with 13 bases between. The CDR3 loop reads CASSYSGLGYGYTF. DNA of the CDR3: TGTGCCAGCAGCTACAGTGGACTTGGCTATGGCTACACCTTC.

The V gene is TRBV20-1, the J gene TRBJ2-5; 11 nucleotides line up with TRBD2. The V segment lost 3 bases and the J segment 7 bases; nucleotides outside the gene matches: 10. CDR1 and CDR2 from the germline V gene are DFQATT and SNEGSKA (reference sequence). This CDR3 has 15 amino acids. The CDR3 DNA is TGCAGTGCTAGGGGGGGACTAGCGGCCCAGGGGACCCAGTACTTC. Residues: CSARGGLAAQGTQYF.

This clonotype was seen many times. The rearrangement joins TRBV19 to TRBJ1-1, with TRBD1 matching 8 bases. The CDR3 totals 17 residues. From germline, CDR1 is LNHDA and CDR2 SQIVND (reference sequence). V was pared by 1 base and J by 4 bases, with 11 bases of the junction left unmatched. The chain's CDR3 is CASSIAADRGWSTEAFF. Written as DNA, the CDR3 is TGTGCCAGTAGTATAGCCGCCGACAGGGGCTGGAGCACTGAAGCTTTCTTT.

This clonotype was counted at least ten times. The genes are TRBV19 and TRBJ2-7; the match to TRBD2 covers 7 bases. The V gene end was trimmed by 3 bases and the J gene end by 4 bases; junction bases not matched to a gene: 3. Germline V gene sequence: CDR1 LNHDA, CDR2 SQIVND (reference sequence). The CDR3 contains 13 residues. The CDR3 loop is CASSIGLGYEQYF. The CDR3 nucleotides are TGTGCCAGTAGTATCGGACTAGGGTACGAGCAGTACTTC.

This clonotype was seen only a few times. The genes are TRBV12-3 or TRBV12-4 and TRBJ2-7, with 8 bases identical to TRBD2. V shed 5 bases, J shed 6 bases, and the junction held 15 bases outside the gene matches. The CDR3 is made up of 16 amino acids. This CDR3 reads CASSRRVGLVSSEQYF. CDR3 DNA sequence: TGTGCCAGCAGTCGCCGGGTGGGACTAGTTTCTTCCGAGCAGTACTTC.

For this clonotype: Germline is not matched at one junction end, which may reflect a read error. V and J are TRBV12-3 or TRBV12-4 and TRBJ1-1; maybe TRBD1 (5 bases). The CDR3 loop spans 15 amino acids. CDR3 nucleotides: TGTGCCAGCGTTTCTGTCCAGGGACGCAACACTAAAGCTTTCTTT. Protein sequence: CASVSVQGRNTKAFF.

This clonotype was counted many times. This chain uses TRBV29-1 with TRBJ2-5; D is undetermined. The CDR3 extends over 11 amino acids. The V end was cut by 8 bases, the J end by 4 bases, with 11 bases between. From germline, CDR1 is SQVTM and CDR2 ANQGSEA. The CDR3 DNA reads as TGCAGCCCAAGGACCGGAGAGACCCAGTACTTC. Protein: CSPRTGETQYF. The full variable domain, its missing parts supplied by reference TRBV29-1 and TRBJ2-5, is SAVISQKPSRDICQRGTSLTIQCQVDSQVTMMFWYRQQPGQSLTLIATANQGSEATYESGFVIDKFPISRPNLTFSTLTVSNMSPEDSSIYLCSPRTGETQYFGPGTRLLVL.

This clonotype was recorded many times. The chain couples TRBV11-2 to TRBJ1-4, with no clear D. There are 14 residues in the CDR3. With 6 bases removed from V and 4 bases from J, the gap between germline ends came to 12 bases. Looked up from germline, CDR1 is SGHAT and CDR2 is FQNNGV. The CDR3 DNA follows: TGTGCCAGCAGACATGTAAGAAGTAATGAAAAACTGTTTTTT. Translation: CASRHVRSNEKLFF.

V usage is TRBV29-1 and J usage is TRBJ1-5; D remains unclear. V lost 8 bases and J 6 bases, leaving 20 bases between the germline ends. This CDR3 is built from 14 residues. CDR1 and CDR2 from the germline V gene are SQVTM and ANQGSEA. The CDR3: CSSPTPVQGQPQHF. The CDR3 region has the DNA TGCAGCTCACCTACTCCAGTGCAAGGTCAGCCCCAGCATTTT. Supplemented by reference TRBV29-1 and TRBJ1-5, the full variable domain reads SAVISQKPSRDICQRGTSLTIQCQVDSQVTMMFWYRQQPGQSLTLIATANQGSEATYESGFVIDKFPISRPNLTFSTLTVSNMSPEDSSIYLCSSPTPVQGQPQHFGDGTRLSIL.

This clonotype occurred many times. This chain links TRBV11-2 with TRBJ2-5; D unresolved. The CDR3 sequence is 12 residues long. V dropped 5 bases and J dropped 4 bases, with 8 bases sitting between them. The germline V gene encodes CDR1 SGHAT and CDR2 FQNNGV. DNA for the CDR3: TGTGCCAGCAGCAAACCCCTAGAGACCCAGTACTTC. This translates into CASSKPLETQYF.

This rearrangement joins TRBV7-9 to TRBJ1-2, with D unresolved. The CDR3 is 16 residues long. The germline CDR1 and CDR2 sequences are SEHNR and FQNEAQ (reference sequence). With 3 bases removed from V and 2 bases from J, the gap between germline ends came to 16 bases. CDR3 sequence reads: CASSFQPRQENYGYTF. The CDR3 nucleotides read TGTGCCAGCAGCTTCCAGCCCCGGCAGGAGAACTATGGCTACACCTTC.

The chain couples TRBV4-2 to TRBJ1-1, with a possible D match to TRBD1 (6 bases). Germline loops: CDR1 LGHNA, CDR2 YNFKEQ. The CDR3 extends over 15 amino acids. V lost 1 base and J 3 bases, leaving 12 bases between the germline ends. CDR3 amino acids: CASSQVSGQYTEAFF. DNA of the CDR3: TGTGCCAGCAGCCAAGTATCTGGACAGTACACTGAAGCTTTCTTT.

This clonotype was counted many times. This rearrangement joins TRBV7-9 to TRBJ2-7, with 11 positions matching TRBD2. The germline gives CDR1 SEHNR, CDR2 FQNEAQ (reference sequence). V shed 5 bases and J 1 base; nucleotides not matched to a gene: 4. The CDR3 has 15 amino acids. The CDR3 here is CASSQTSGASYEQYF. The DNA of the CDR3 is TGTGCCAGCAGCCAGACTAGCGGGGCTTCCTACGAGCAGTACTTC. The complete variable domain, with remaining parts taken from reference TRBV7-9 and TRBJ2-7, reads DTGVSQNPRHKITKRGQNVTFRCDPISEHNRLYWYRQTLGQGPEFLTYFQNEAQLEKSRLLSDRFSAERPKGSFSTLEIQRTEQGDSAMYLCASSQTSGASYEQYFGPGTRLTVT.

There are many counts of this clonotype. The chain employs TRBV12-3 or TRBV12-4 and TRBJ1-1, with a tentative D call TRBD1 (6 bases). There are 15 residues in the CDR3. The V end was cut by 1 base, the J end by 2 bases, with 11 bases between. CDR3 region: CASSLDTGLNTEAFF. In DNA form, the CDR3 reads TGTGCCAGCAGTTTAGATACAGGGCTTAACACTGAAGCTTTCTTT.

This clonotype was recorded only once. The rearrangement uses TRBV10-3 and TRBJ2-1, with a weak D call TRBD2 (6 bases). CDR3 length: 11 amino acids. Trimming pared 7 bases from V and 7 bases from J, leaving 8 bases between. Germline V gives CDR1 ENHRY, CDR2 SYGVKD. CDR3 loop: CAIKSGNEQFF. In DNA form, the CDR3 reads TGTGCCATCAAAAGCGGGAATGAGCAGTTCTTC.

Points on this clonotype: This likely comes from a read error, as the CDR3 has no conserved phenylalanine or tryptophan at its end. The rearrangement uses TRBV7-9 and TRBJ2-7; D is unresolved. V was shortened by 5 bases and J by 8 bases, with 10 bases between the two germline ends. CDR3 length equals 11 residues. Germline V CDR1 and CDR2: SEHNR, FQNEAQ (reference sequence). The CDR3 loop reads CASSLAEKQYL. The CDR3, as DNA: TGTGCCAGCAGCCTCGCAGAAAAGCAGTACCTC.

V usage is TRBV24-1 and J usage is TRBJ1-5; 7 positions agree with TRBD1. The trim removed 3 bases at V and 6 bases at J, leaving 4 bases unmatched. This CDR3 is 14 amino acids long. Germline assignment: CDR1 KGHDR and CDR2 SFDVKD. CDR3 in amino acids: CATSDARGSQPQHF. The DNA for the CDR3 is TGTGCCACCAGTGATGCCAGGGGGAGTCAGCCCCAGCATTTT.

This clonotype was observed a single time. The junction differs from germline at one of its ends, possibly a read error. The chain employs TRBV10-3 and TRBJ1-5, with D tentatively TRBD1 (5 bases). The CDR3 covers 12 residues. Per the germline V gene, CDR1 is ENHRY and CDR2 is SYGVKD. CDR3 sequence reads: CASSWGDGTQHF. The CDR3 DNA sequence: TGTGCCAGCAGTTGGGGGGATGGGACCCAGCATTTT.

In its sample, this clonotype was seen many times. The rearrangement links TRBV6-5 to TRBJ1-5, with D perhaps matching TRBD1 (5 bases). The CDR3 runs to 15 residues. V was clipped by 6 bases and J by 4 bases, with 16 bases between them. Germline CDR1 is MNHEY and CDR2 is SVGAGI. CDR3 sequence (DNA): TGTGCCAGCAGACGGGGAGTGGAGGGGAATCAGCCCCAGCATTTT. Translating it yields CASRRGVEGNQPQHF.

Comments on this clonotype: A much larger clonotype is one base distant, so this may be a read error. The CDR3 reads CASNLGGEQGEQYF. In nucleotides, the CDR3 is TGTGCCAGCAACTTAGGGGGGGAACAGGGAGAGCAGTACTTC. The rearrangement links TRBV7-2 to TRBJ2-7; D is perhaps TRBD2 (7 bases). The CDR3 totals 14 residues. Germline V gene sequence: CDR1 SGHTA, CDR2 FQGNSA.

This clonotype was seen repeatedly, ten times or more. V and J are TRBV2 and TRBJ2-7; 8 nucleotides align to TRBD1. Germline V gene data show CDR1 as SNHLY and CDR2 as FYNNEI. CDR3 length: 15 residues. V lost 6 bases and J lost 7; bases outside the gene matches: 14. In nucleotides, the CDR3 is TGTGCCAGCAGCCCGAGACAGGGGCTCAGTTCGGAGCAGTACTTC. It is translated as CASSPRQGLSSEQYF.

Concerning this clonotype: A read error is possible here, since a much larger clone lies one base away. The rearrangement uses TRBV7-9 and TRBJ2-5; D not certain. The CDR3 is 12 amino acids. Trimming shortened V by 4 bases and J by 4 bases, and 7 bases separated the two germline ends. Looked up from germline, CDR1 is SEHNR and CDR2 is FQNEAQ (reference sequence). The CDR3 region is CASSYIGETQYF. The CDR3 DNA reads TGTGCCAGCAGCTACATTGGAGAGACCCAGTACTTC.

This clonotype was seen repeatedly, ten times or more. The chain links TRBV7-8 to TRBJ2-7; possible D gene TRBD1, 5 bases. Germline V gene sequence: CDR1 SGHVS, CDR2 FQNEAQ. The CDR3 is 11 residues long. With 7 bases removed from V and 6 bases from J, the gap between germline ends came to 10 bases. CDR3 in DNA: TGTGCCAGCACCCGTGGGGCCGAGCAGTACTTC. Encoded protein: CASTRGAEQYF.

This clonotype was recorded many times. This chain uses TRBV7-9 with TRBJ1-6; no clear D gene. V lost 1 base and J lost 9, with 13 bases in between. Germline V gives CDR1 SEHNR, CDR2 FQNEAQ (reference sequence). This CDR3 has 15 amino acids. The DNA for the CDR3 is TGTGCCAGCAGCTTAGAAACGGTGAATACTTCACCCCTCCACTTT. This codes for CASSLETVNTSPLHF. Filled out from reference TRBV7-9 and TRBJ1-6, the complete variable domain reads DTGVSQNPRHKITKRGQNVTFRCDPISEHNRLYWYRQTLGQGPEFLTYFQNEAQLEKSRLLSDRFSAERPKGSFSTLEIQRTEQGDSAMYLCASSLETVNTSPLHFGNGTRLTVT.

The chain uses TRBV9 and TRBJ1-2, with 7 bases lining up with TRBD1. Unmatched junction bases numbered 10, after V lost 4 bases and J lost 7 bases. Germline values: CDR1 SGDLS, CDR2 YYNGEE. The CDR3 is 14 amino acids. In nucleotides, the CDR3 is TGTGCCAGCAGCCCCCGGACAGGAAGGGTTGGCTACACCTTC. The encoded protein is CASSPRTGRVGYTF.